These T cell receptor beta chains were read from a single sample in a study of breast tumors, draining lymph nodes, adjacent tissues. TCRdb re-called the multiplex PCR reads with MiXCR, one entry per CDR3 protein. Of about 270,000 distinct CDR3 sequences in the sample, about 33% are singletons; the top ten hold 0.85% to 1.3%. The source material was axillary lymph node tissue. The receptor set was obtained from a female donor with breast cancer. Some clones in this sample may be carry-over from other donors' samples. Both conserved end residues are part of each CDR3. Fields, in order: J gene, clone size, V gene, CDR3 protein. Rows may omit the clone size; those that give it use once, few, many or a size class.

TRBJ1-5	many	TRBV19	CASKDGLNQPQHF
TRBJ2-3	many	TRBV24-1	CATSERQGDADTQYF
TRBJ2-1	few	TRBV27	CASSLAEPDFNEQFF
TRBJ1-6	many	TRBV7-6	CASSFQPTWDRSNSPLHF
TRBJ1-3	many	TRBV4-1	CASSSGTGKGTIYF
TRBJ1-5	many	TRBV20-1	CSARGGLGSNQPQHF
TRBJ2-1	-	TRBV19	CASSLDRGPYNEQFF
TRBJ2-7	-	TRBV29-1	CSVRTGDYEQYF
TRBJ1-1	-	TRBV19	CATMVKAGLEEAFF
TRBJ2-7	-	TRBV20-1	CCARGTTSGSAEQYF
TRBJ2-7	many	TRBV2	CASRASYEQYF
TRBJ2-7	many	TRBV7-9	CASSSQGQPREQYF
TRBJ2-5	-	TRBV29-1	CSVHETGQETQYF
TRBJ2-2	many	TRBV7-3	CASSHSGTANTGELFF
TRBJ2-7	many	TRBV29-1	CSVDSGDSLVGGQYF
TRBJ1-1	-	TRBV12-3/TRBV12-4	CASSLNRRNTEAFF
TRBJ2-7	few	TRBV30	CAWNPGQGLYEQYF
TRBJ2-7	many	TRBV12-3/TRBV12-4	CASSLTPPTSYEQYF
TRBJ2-1	-	TRBV7-7	CASSLGGRTKEQFF
TRBJ1-4	many	TRBV6-5	CASSYYRGQGVEKLFF